This passage covers 8 T cell receptor beta chains from one sample sequenced in a study of human T cells and chemical hapten exposure. TCRdb passed the RACE reads through MiXCR, listing each CDR3 protein once. The top ten clones hold around 1.6% of a sample with roughly 60,000 distinct CDR3 sequences, about 6.7% of them seen once. The time point here: pre-sensitization, week 0. The treatment here: therapeutic diphenylcyclopropenone sensitization with weekly scalp DPC. Specimen: whole blood, collected in connection with sensitization to the hapten diphenylcyclopropenone (DPC). These TCRs come from a woman under 40 with alopecia areata. Some clones in this sample may be carry-over from other donors' samples.

In regard to this clonotype: Germline and junction disagree at one end, which may indicate a read error. The V call is TRBV19, the J call TRBJ1-2, with TRBD1 as a possible D gene (5 bases). CDR3 size: 12 residues. Germline V gene sequence: CDR1 LNHDA, CDR2 SQIVND (reference sequence). This CDR3 is CASSMRGDGDTF. The DNA of the CDR3 is TGTGCCAGTAGTATGAGAGGGGATGGCGACACCTTC. Full variable domain (rest looked up from reference TRBV19 and TRBJ1-2): DGGITQSPKYLFRKEGQNVTLSCEQNLNHDAMYWYRQDPGQGLRLIYYSQIVNDFQKGDIAEGYSVSREKKESFPLTVTSAQKNPTAFYLCASSMRGDGDTFGSGTRLTVV.

This clonotype was found many times. This sequence joins TRBV12-3 or TRBV12-4 and TRBJ1-1; D uncertain. There are 15 residues in the CDR3. Trimming shortened V by 4 bases and J by 0 bases, and 12 bases separated the two germline ends. The CDR3 region has the DNA TGTGCCAGCAGTTACCGACGGGAATTGAACACTGAAGCTTTCTTT. This encodes CASSYRRELNTEAFF.

This clonotype has only a few counts. The chain uses TRBV19 and TRBJ1-1, with 9 bases fitting TRBD1. The germline gives CDR1 LNHDA, CDR2 SQIVND (reference sequence). This CDR3 has 17 amino acids. Unmatched junction bases numbered 14, after V lost 5 bases and J lost 4 bases. The CDR3 region is CASSAGQGQAMSTEAFF. For the CDR3, the DNA is TGTGCCAGTAGTGCGGGACAGGGTCAGGCGATGAGCACTGAAGCTTTCTTT. The full variable domain, completed using reference TRBV19 and TRBJ1-1, is DGGITQSPKYLFRKEGQNVTLSCEQNLNHDAMYWYRQDPGQGLRLIYYSQIVNDFQKGDIAEGYSVSREKKESFPLTVTSAQKNPTAFYLCASSAGQGQAMSTEAFFGQGTRLTVV.

The J gene is TRBJ2-5, the V gene TRBV7-6; no firm D call. V was shortened by 2 bases and J by 6 bases, with 10 bases between the two germline ends. Per germline, CDR1 SGHVS and CDR2 FNYEAQ. The CDR3 consists of 13 residues. The CDR3 protein is CASSLTTMKTQYF. Here the CDR3 DNA reads TGTGCCAGCAGCTTAACCACTATGAAGACCCAGTACTTC.

This clonotype was seen ten or more times. V and J are TRBV6-5 and TRBJ2-1; a weak D match, TRBD2 (6 bases). CDR1 MNHEY and CDR2 SVGAGI come from the germline V gene. V lost 0 bases to trimming and J lost 8 bases, with 11 bases between them. The CDR3 sequence is 14 residues long. The CDR3 nucleotides read TGTGCCAGCAGTTACTCGAGTGGGGGGTATGAGCAGTTCTTC. Translated: CASSYSSGGYEQFF.

Comment on this clonotype: This may be a read error: a much more frequent sequence differs by one nucleotide. This chain links TRBV30 with TRBJ1-2, with 8 bases matching TRBD1. The CDR3 covers 11 residues. In germline, CDR1 is GTSNPN, CDR2 SVGIG (reference sequence). The CDR3 spells CTWRQGSGYTF. CDR3 coding DNA: TGTACCTGGAGACAGGGGAGCGGCTACACCTTC.

In this sample, this clonotype turned up many times. This rearrangement joins TRBV18 to TRBJ1-5; TRBD1 is a possible D gene (5 bases). Trimming removed 3 bases at V and 0 bases at J, with 6 bases between. Germline values: CDR1 KGHSH, CDR2 LQKENI. This CDR3 comprises 14 residues. The CDR3: CASSPDSSNQPQHF. As DNA, the CDR3 is TGTGCCAGCTCACCTGACAGTAGCAATCAGCCCCAGCATTTT.

This clonotype was observed at least ten times. The CDR3 region has the DNA TGTGCCAGCAGCCCCAAGCGGGAACCCGCGAGACCCAGGATCTACGAGCAGTACTTC. Translated: CASSPKREPARPRIYEQYF. This chain connects TRBV14 to TRBJ2-7; 7 nucleotides agree with TRBD2. CDR1 SGHDN and CDR2 FVKESK come from the germline V gene. V lost 4 bases and J lost 3; bases outside the gene matches: 21. CDR3 length equals 19 residues.